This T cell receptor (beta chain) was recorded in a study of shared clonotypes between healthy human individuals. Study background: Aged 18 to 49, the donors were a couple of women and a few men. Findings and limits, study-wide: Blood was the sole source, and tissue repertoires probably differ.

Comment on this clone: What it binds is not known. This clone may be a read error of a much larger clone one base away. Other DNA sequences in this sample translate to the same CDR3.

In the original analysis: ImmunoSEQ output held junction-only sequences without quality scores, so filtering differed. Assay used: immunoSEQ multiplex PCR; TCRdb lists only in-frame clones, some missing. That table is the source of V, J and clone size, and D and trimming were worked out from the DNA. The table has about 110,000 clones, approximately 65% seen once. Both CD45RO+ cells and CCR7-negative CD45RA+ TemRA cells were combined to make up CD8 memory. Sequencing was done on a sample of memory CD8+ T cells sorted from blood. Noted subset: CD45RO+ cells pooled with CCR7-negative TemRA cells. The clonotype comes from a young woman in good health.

In nucleotides, the CDR3 is TGCAGTGCTAGAGAGGTCTACGAGCAGTACTTC. Translated: CSAREVYEQYF. The rearrangement links TRBV20-1 to TRBJ2-7, with D hard to call. There are 11 residues in the CDR3. CDR1 is DFQATT, CDR2 SNEGSKA, per germline (reference sequence). Trimming cost V 0 bases and J 3 bases, with 3 bases left between them.